One sample yielded the 22 T cell receptor beta chains listed below, sequenced in a study of T cells in tumors after PD-1 blockade. Only in-frame clones appear in the TCRdb table, and some are missing; sequencing was by immunoSEQ multiplex PCR. This sample has some 8,200 clones, with 55% to 65% found just once. Time point meaning: second of two post-therapy site-matched biopsies about 2 months apart. The material sequenced was tumor tissue, taken after anti-PD-1 treatment. These receptor sequences come from a human donor with basal cell carcinoma.

The rearrangement uses TRBV18 and TRBJ1-1; D uncertain. Trimming removed 2 bases at V and 2 bases at J, with 18 bases between. The CDR3 covers 17 residues. Germline CDR1 KGHSH, CDR2 LQKENI. The CDR3 reads CASSPNNRGRLNTEAFF. The CDR3 bases are TGTGCCAGCTCACCAAACAATCGTGGACGGTTAAACACTGAAGCTTTCTTT. Using reference TRBV18 and TRBJ1-1 for the parts outside the CDR3, the full variable domain is NAGVMQNPRHLVRRRGQEARLRCSPMKGHSHVYWYRQLPEEGLKFMVYLQKENIIDESGMPKERFSAEFPKEGPSILRIQQVVRGDSAAYFCASSPNNRGRLNTEAFFGQGTRLTVV.

The V gene is TRBV6-4, the J gene TRBJ2-7; no clear D gene. CDR3 length: 14 residues. Germline V lookup: CDR1 MRHNA, CDR2 SNTAGT. V lost 2 bases, J lost 1 base, and 9 bases lay in between. The chain's CDR3 is CASSDVGSSYEQYF. The DNA for the CDR3 is TGTGCCAGCAGTGACGTGGGTTCTTCCTACGAGCAGTACTTC.

This clone was recorded a few times. This chain links TRBV10-1 with TRBJ2-2; D is possibly TRBD1 (5 bases). This CDR3 contains 12 residues. Germline V CDR1 and CDR2: WNHNN, SYGVQD (reference sequence). Trimming removed 7 bases at V and 4 bases at J, with 7 bases between. The CDR3 DNA reads as TGCGCCAGCACCCAGGGCACCGGGGAGCTGTTTTTT. Residues: CASTQGTGELFF.

This chain connects TRBV5-1 to TRBJ1-1, with D hard to call. Germline lookup yields CDR1 SGHRS and CDR2 YFSETQ. The CDR3 loop spans 15 amino acids. The V end was cut by 2 bases, the J end by 1 base, with 12 bases between. The CDR3 DNA follows: TGCGCCAGCAGCTTACCCTCCCTTCGGAACACTGAAGCTTTCTTT. It codes for CASSLPSLRNTEAFF.

V usage is TRBV4-2 and J usage is TRBJ1-2; D perhaps matches TRBD1 (6 bases). The CDR3 spans 14 residues. The V end was cut by 4 bases, the J end by 4 bases, with 13 bases between. In germline, CDR1 is LGHNA, CDR2 YNFKEQ. In DNA form, the CDR3 reads TGTGCCAGCAGCCTACAGGGTGGGGGCTATGGCTACACCTTC. This translates into CASSLQGGGYGYTF.

There are a few counts of this clone. This chain joins TRBV6-6 and TRBJ1-5; D gene ambiguous. V shed 9 bases and J shed 7 bases, with 16 bases lying between them. In germline, CDR1 is MNHNY, CDR2 SVGAGI (reference sequence). CDR3 length: 13 amino acids. The CDR3 sequence is CASLDKASQPQHF. The CDR3 bases are TGTGCCAGTTTAGACAAGGCGAGCCAGCCCCAGCATTTT.

A single count supports this clone. The V gene is TRBV6-5, the J gene TRBJ2-3, with 9 bases matching TRBD1. Germline V gene lookup returns CDR1 MNHEY and CDR2 SVGAGI. Unmatched junction bases numbered 7, after V lost 5 bases and J lost 4 bases. The CDR3 totals 15 residues. The DNA of the CDR3 is TGTGCCAGCAGTAGACAGGGGGTCAGCGCAGATACGCAGTATTTT. Translated: CASSRQGVSADTQYF.

This chain connects TRBV6-5 to TRBJ2-3, with no clear D. The CDR3 runs to 12 residues. Between the trimmed V and J ends, which lost 6 bases and 2 bases, there was a span of 6 bases. Germline lookup yields CDR1 MNHEY and CDR2 SVGAGI. CDR3 sequence reads: CASRRVTDTQYF. CDR3 sequence (DNA): TGTGCCAGCAGAAGAGTCACAGATACGCAGTATTTT.

The table lists this clone with a few counts. The chain recombines TRBV5-1 with TRBJ1-6; D is ambiguous. Between the trimmed V and J ends, which lost 4 bases and 1 base, there was a span of 9 bases. The germline V gene encodes CDR1 SGHRS and CDR2 YFSETQ. CDR3 length equals 15 residues. The CDR3 DNA sequence: TGCGCCAGCAGCCTAGAGGTGTCCTATAATTCACCCCTCCACTTT. This gives the protein CASSLEVSYNSPLHF.

This clone turned up a few times. The J gene is TRBJ2-7, the V gene TRBV5-1; 11 bases agree with TRBD1. Germline lookup yields CDR1 SGHRS and CDR2 YFSETQ. The length of the CDR3 is 16 residues. The ends lost 4 bases at V and 2 bases at J; junction bases unmatched: 8. CDR3 DNA sequence: TGCGCCAGCAGCCCCGTCCCGGGACAGGGGGCCTACGAGCAGTACTTC. This sequence encodes CASSPVPGQGAYEQYF.

The genes are TRBV7-8 and TRBJ2-1; 7 nucleotides match TRBD1. The CDR3 loop spans 14 amino acids. The ends lost 5 bases at V and 8 bases at J; junction bases unmatched: 9. Looked up from germline, CDR1 is SGHVS and CDR2 is FQNEAQ. The CDR3 here is CASSRDRWIDEQFF. The DNA of the CDR3 is TGTGCCAGCAGCCGGGACAGATGGATCGATGAGCAGTTCTTC. Supplemented by reference TRBV7-8 and TRBJ2-1, the full variable domain reads GAGVSQSPRYKVAKRGQDVALRCDPISGHVSLFWYQQALGQGPEFLTYFQNEAQLDKSGLPSDRFFAERPEGSVSTLKIQRTQQEDSAVYLCASSRDRWIDEQFFGPGTRLTVL.

The rearrangement uses TRBV6-4 and TRBJ2-6; D ambiguous. CDR1 is MRHNA and CDR2 is SNTAGT in the germline V gene. The CDR3 contains 15 residues. Trimming took off 6 bases at V and 0 bases at J, with 9 bases between the two ends. The CDR3 DNA reads TGTGCCAGCAGCCCGACACTCTCTGGGGCCAACGTCCTGACTTTC. It codes for CASSPTLSGANVLTF.

By proportion, this clone is medium-sized (0.01 to 0.1%). This CDR3 is CASSNCGQGVVNTGELFF. The CDR3 nucleotides read TGTGCCAGCAGCAACTGCGGACAGGGCGTCGTGAACACCGGGGAGCTGTTTTTT. The chain recombines TRBV21-1 with TRBJ2-2; the table's D call, TRBD1, has no DNA check behind it. TRBV21-1 is reported as a pseudogene. The CDR3 is 18 amino acids.

The table lists this clone with a few counts. This sequence joins TRBV18 and TRBJ2-5; D uncertain. Trimming pared 5 bases from V and 0 bases from J, leaving 4 bases between. Germline-derived CDR1 and CDR2 are KGHSH and LQKENI. The CDR3 is made up of 12 amino acids. The CDR3 DNA reads TGTGCCAGCTCAGGGTACCAAGAGACCCAGTACTTC. It specifies CASSGYQETQYF.

J is TRBJ1-2 and V is TRBV15; TRBD1 aligns across 8 bases. The V segment lost 2 bases and the J segment 8 bases; nucleotides outside the gene matches: 10. This CDR3 comprises 15 residues. CDR1 is LNHNV and CDR2 is YYDKDF in the germline V gene (reference sequence). The CDR3 sequence: CATSRWEDRGGGYTF. The CDR3 DNA reads as TGTGCCACCAGCAGATGGGAAGACAGGGGAGGCGGCTACACCTTC. The whole variable domain, filled in from reference TRBV15 and TRBJ1-2, reads DAMVIQNPRYQVTQFGKPVTLSCSQTLNHNVMYWYQQKSSQAPKLLFHYYDKDFNNEADTPDNFQSRRPNTSFCFLDIRSPGLGDTAMYLCATSRWEDRGGGYTFGSGTRLTVV.

The table lists this clone with a few counts. The V and J genes are TRBV5-1 and TRBJ1-6; maybe TRBD1 (5 bases). Germline V gene data show CDR1 as SGHRS and CDR2 as YFSETQ. The CDR3 consists of 15 residues. V shed 3 bases and J shed 0 bases, with 7 bases lying between them. The CDR3 DNA is TGCGCCAGCAGCTCCGGGGGCTCCTATAATTCACCCCTCCACTTT. Translated: CASSSGGSYNSPLHF.

This clone counts as large. This sequence joins TRBV5-1 and TRBJ2-1; tentative D call: TRBD1 (6 bases). V dropped 5 bases and J dropped 7 bases, with 13 bases sitting between them. Germline assignment: CDR1 SGHRS and CDR2 YFSETQ. The CDR3 runs 13 residues. DNA of the CDR3: TGCGCCAGCAGTAGGGTAGGGACAAATGAGCAGTTCTTC. Its protein is CASSRVGTNEQFF. The whole variable domain, remainder taken from reference TRBV5-1 and TRBJ2-1, is KAGVTQTPRYLIKTRGQQVTLSCSPISGHRSVSWYQQTPGQGLQFLFEYFSETQRNKGNFPGRFSGRQFSNSRSEMNVSTLELGDSALYLCASSRVGTNEQFFGPGTRLTVL.

V gene TRBV29-1 combines with J gene TRBJ2-1, with 8 bases lining up with TRBD1. The trim removed 4 bases at V and 4 bases at J, leaving 3 bases unmatched. The CDR3 is 13 residues long. Germline CDR1 reads SQVTM; CDR2 reads ANQGSEA. The CDR3: CSVARDRYNEQFF. The CDR3 region has the DNA TGCAGCGTTGCAAGGGACAGGTACAATGAGCAGTTCTTC.

The chain joins TRBV6-1 to TRBJ2-7; no clear D. CDR3 size: 16 residues. The germline CDR1 and CDR2 sequences are MNHNS and SASEGT. The V gene lost 0 bases and the J gene lost 0 bases, with 12 bases spanning the gap. The CDR3 protein is CASSEASNTLSYEQYF. The DNA for the CDR3 is TGTGCCAGCAGTGAAGCGTCAAACACACTCTCCTACGAGCAGTACTTC.

The chain is built from TRBV30 and TRBJ1-1; D is possibly TRBD1 (6 bases). This CDR3 spans 12 amino acids. Germline CDR1 is GTSNPN and CDR2 is SVGIG (reference sequence). V was trimmed by 3 bases and J by 8 bases, leaving 13 bases between them. The CDR3 sequence is CAWSRQVQEAFF. The CDR3 coding sequence is TGTGCCTGGAGCCGACAGGTTCAAGAAGCTTTCTTT.

V is TRBV6-5 and J is TRBJ1-5, with a weak D call TRBD1 (5 bases). V shed 0 bases and J shed 3 bases, with 9 bases lying between them. Germline CDR1 reads MNHEY; CDR2 reads SVGAGI. The length of the CDR3 is 15 residues. This chain's CDR3 is CASSYSRGSNQPQHF. The CDR3 coding sequence is TGTGCCAGCAGTTACTCTAGGGGCTCCAATCAGCCCCAGCATTTT.

This rearrangement joins TRBV30 to TRBJ2-2; D gene uncertain. Germline assignment: CDR1 GTSNPN and CDR2 SVGIG (reference sequence). Between the trimmed V and J ends, which lost 4 bases and 9 bases, there was a span of 15 bases. This CDR3 is built from 13 residues. The CDR3 DNA sequence: TGTGCCTGGAACCCTTTGGAGCGCCGGGAGCTGTTTTTT. This sequence encodes CAWNPLERRELFF.